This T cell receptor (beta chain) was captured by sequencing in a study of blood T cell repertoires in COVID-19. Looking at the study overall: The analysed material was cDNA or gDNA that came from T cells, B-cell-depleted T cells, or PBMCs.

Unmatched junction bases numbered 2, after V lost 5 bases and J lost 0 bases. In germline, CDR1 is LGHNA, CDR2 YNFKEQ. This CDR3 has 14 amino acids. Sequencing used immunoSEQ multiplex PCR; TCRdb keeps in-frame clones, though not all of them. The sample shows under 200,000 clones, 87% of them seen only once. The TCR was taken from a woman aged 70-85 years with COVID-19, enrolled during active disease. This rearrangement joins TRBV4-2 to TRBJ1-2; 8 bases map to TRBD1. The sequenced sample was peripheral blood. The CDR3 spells CASSGQGSNYGYTF. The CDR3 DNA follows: TGTGCCAGCAGCGGACAGGGTTCTAACTATGGCTACACCTTC.